Listed below are T cell receptor beta chains from one sample, sequenced in a study of OX40 agonist ivuxolimab in advanced cancers. Profiling relied on immunoSEQ multiplex PCR, and the TCRdb table lists in-frame clones only, not all of them. The table lists approximately 76,000 clones, 90% to 95% of them singletons. Sequenced here: CD4+ or CD8+ T cells sorted from blood, sampled in a trial of the OX40 agonist ivuxolimab. All receptors come from an adult with an advanced solid tumor such as melanoma, head and neck, liver or kidney cancer. Each CDR3 is given with its conserved first and last residue. D genes are given only for firm matches. Expanded clones are given a class, and other clones once, few, many or no size at all.

V,length,J,size,D,DNA,CDR3
TRBV6-5,14,TRBJ2-7,NA,TRBD2,TGTGCCAGCGCGACGGGAGGGCCTACCTACGAGCAGTACTTC,CASATGGPTYEQYF
TRBV10-3,15,TRBJ2-2,NA,NA,TGTGCCATCAGTGAGGTGGGAACGAACACCGGGGAGCTGTTTTTT,CAISEVGTNTGELFF
TRBV11-1,13,TRBJ2-7,NA,NA,TGTGCCAGCAGCTTAGGACAGAACTACGAGCAGTACTTC,CASSLGQNYEQYF
TRBV30,15,TRBJ2-3,NA,NA,TGTGCCTGGAGTTTGAGCAGGCTTAGCACAGATACGCAGTATTTT,CAWSLSRLSTDTQYF
TRBV5-4,15,TRBJ2-3,NA,TRBD2,TGTGCCAGCAGCTTGGAGGCGGGGAGGGCAGATACGCAGTATTTT,CASSLEAGRADTQYF
TRBV4-1,16,TRBJ2-1,once,TRBD2,TGCGCCAGCAGCTACGTAGCGGGTAACCACTACAATGAGCAGTTCTTC,CASSYVAGNHYNEQFF
TRBV9,15,TRBJ2-7,NA,TRBD2,TGTGCCAGCAGCTACGGACTAGCGGGAACCTACGAGCAGTACTTC,CASSYGLAGTYEQYF
TRBV7-9,15,TRBJ1-1,NA,NA,TGTGCCAGCAGCCCCAAGAATAGGGAGAGCACTGAAGCTTTCTTT,CASSPKNRESTEAFF
TRBV4-3,17,TRBJ2-2,NA,TRBD2,TGCGCCAGCAGCCAAGGGACTAGCGGGGAGGAGACCGGGGAGCTGTTTTTT,CASSQGTSGEETGELFF
TRBV28,15,TRBJ2-3,NA,TRBD1,TGTGCCAGCAGGACCGGGACAGGAACCACAGATACGCAGTATTTT,CASRTGTGTTDTQYF
TRBV9,17,TRBJ2-2,NA,TRBD2,TGTGCCAGCAGCGGGCGGGTGCGGGAGTCGGACACCGGGGAGCTGTTTTTT,CASSGRVRESDTGELFF
TRBV4-3,14,TRBJ2-2,NA,NA,TGCGCCAGCAGCCAAGGGTTGGGAACCGGGGAGCTGTTTTTT,CASSQGLGTGELFF
TRBV9,15,TRBJ2-1,NA,NA,TGTGCCAGCAGCGTAGGTGGGGGAGGTGTCGATGAGCAGTTCTTC,CASSVGGGGVDEQFF
TRBV28,16,TRBJ1-1,NA,TRBD1,TGTGCCAGCAGTCCCTGGACAGGGGGTATGAACACTGAAGCTTTCTTT,CASSPWTGGMNTEAFF
TRBV15,12,TRBJ2-1,NA,NA,TGTGCCACCAGCTACCTCCGTAATGAGCAGTTCTTC,CATSYLRNEQFF
TRBV28,14,TRBJ1-1,NA,NA,TGTGCCAGCAGTTTGTCCGGCGGGGACACTGAAGCTTTCTTT,CASSLSGGDTEAFF
TRBV9,12,TRBJ2-1,NA,NA,TGTGCCAGCAGCCCCCATGGCAATGAGCAGTTCTTC,CASSPHGNEQFF
TRBV21-1,16,TRBJ2-6,NA,NA,TGTGCCAGCAGCAAAGAGGGGGTCTCTGGGGCCAACGTCCTGACTTTC,CASSKEGVSGANVLTF
TRBV19,14,TRBJ2-7,NA,NA,TGTGCCAGTAGTATAGACGAGGGGCTTTACGAGCAGTACTTC,CASSIDEGLYEQYF
TRBV11-3,13,TRBJ1-6,NA,NA,TGTGCCAGCAGCGTCGGGGGGGGTTCACCCCTCCACTTT,CASSVGGGSPLHF
TRBV6-6,14,TRBJ2-1,once,TRBD2,TGTGCCAGCAGCTTACTAGCGGGAGCGATTGAGCAGTTCTTC,CASSLLAGAIEQFF
TRBV2,12,TRBJ2-1,few,NA,TGTGCCAGCAGTGAATGGGTGAATGAGCAGTTCTTC,CASSEWVNEQFF
TRBV6-1,14,TRBJ2-7,NA,NA,TGTGCCAGCAGTGAGGTAGCAGTTTCCTACGAGCAGTACTTC,CASSEVAVSYEQYF
TRBV7-8,14,TRBJ1-2,NA,TRBD1,TGTGCCAGCAGCTCCGGGACAGGGGGCTCTGGCTACACCTTC,CASSSGTGGSGYTF
TRBV28,16,TRBJ2-6,few,NA,TGTGCCACCTACAGGGTCTGGCCCCCTGGGGCCAACGTCCTGACTTTC,CATYRVWPPGANVLTF
TRBV4-3,14,TRBJ2-7,NA,NA,TGCGCCAGCAGCCAAGGTGATGGCAGCTACGAGCAGTACTTC,CASSQGDGSYEQYF
TRBV6-5,13,TRBJ2-1,NA,NA,TGTGCCAGCAGCACGGGGCCTTGGGGTGAGCAGTTCTTC,CASSTGPWGEQFF
TRBV28,14,TRBJ2-1,NA,TRBD2,TGTGCCAGCAGTTTATTGGGGGAGGGTAGTGAGCAGTTCTTC,CASSLLGEGSEQFF
TRBV2,16,TRBJ2-7,NA,TRBD2,TGTGCCAGCAGTCACCACCGGGGGGGGTCCTCGTACGAGCAGTACTTC,CASSHHRGGSSYEQYF
TRBV5-6,16,TRBJ1-5,NA,NA,TGTGCCAGCAGCTTATATACAGTGGGCGGCAATCAGCCCCAGCATTTT,CASSLYTVGGNQPQHF
TRBV30,15,TRBJ2-7,NA,TRBD2,TGTGCCTGGAGTGATCAGCGGGAGGGTCCCTACGAGCAGTACTTC,CAWSDQREGPYEQYF
TRBV4-3,15,TRBJ1-1,NA,NA,TGCGCCAGCAGCCCGGGCTGGGGGGGGGTTACTGAAGCTTTCTTT,CASSPGWGGVTEAFF
TRBV28,16,TRBJ1-2,few,NA,TGTGCCAGCAACCGATGGAGGGTTTGGGCCACGGATGGCTACACCTTC,CASNRWRVWATDGYTF
TRBV9,15,TRBJ2-1,NA,NA,TGTGCCAGCAGCGCCTCCGGGACAAGCAACAATGAGCAGTTCTTC,CASSASGTSNNEQFF
TRBV2,15,TRBJ2-2,NA,NA,TGTGCCAGCATTTCTCCGCCAGGGAACACCGGGGAGCTGTTTTTT,CASISPPGNTGELFF
TRBV6-6,15,TRBJ2-7,NA,NA,TGTGCCAGCAGTACCTCAGCGACCGCCGCGGGGGAGCAGTACTTC,CASSTSATAAGEQYF
TRBV28,14,TRBJ2-7,NA,NA,TGTGCCAGCAGTTTGGGCAGGGGGGCCTACGAGCAGTACTTC,CASSLGRGAYEQYF
TRBV19,18,TRBJ1-4,NA,NA,TGTGCCAGCCGATCCCCCGCCAGGGGATACACAACTAATGAAAAACTGTTTTTT,CASRSPARGYTTNEKLFF
TRBV27,13,TRBJ2-7,NA,NA,TGTGCCAGCAGTTCCGGACCGAACTACGAGCAGTACTTC,CASSSGPNYEQYF
TRBV7-3,18,TRBJ2-7,NA,TRBD2,TGTGCCAGCAGCTTAATCGGGGGACTAGCGGGAGCTTCATACGAGCAGTACTTC,CASSLIGGLAGASYEQYF
TRBV2,13,TRBJ2-5,NA,TRBD2,TGTGCCAGCAGTGAACTAGCGGAAGAGACCCAGTACTTC,CASSELAEETQYF
TRBV27,13,TRBJ2-5,NA,TRBD2,TGTGCCAGCAGTTGGGGGGGTGGCGAGACCCAGTACTTC,CASSWGGGETQYF
TRBV15,14,TRBJ1-1,NA,NA,TGTGCCACCAGCAGAGATGGAACGAACACTGAAGCTTTCTTT,CATSRDGTNTEAFF
TRBV4-2,18,TRBJ2-1,NA,TRBD2,TGTGCCAGCAGCCCTACCATAGCGGGAGTTCCCTCCTACAATGAGCAGTTCTTC,CASSPTIAGVPSYNEQFF
TRBV9,12,TRBJ2-1,NA,NA,TGTGCCAGCAGTCGGGGCTACAATGAGCAGTTCTTC,CASSRGYNEQFF
TRBV2,14,TRBJ1-1,NA,NA,TGTGCCATCAATTCCGGGGGTCGGGACACTGAAGCTTTCTTT,CAINSGGRDTEAFF
TRBV27,15,TRBJ2-3,NA,TRBD2,TGTGCCAGCAGTCTCAGGGGACTAGCGGTAGATACGCAGTATTTT,CASSLRGLAVDTQYF